The rows below give T cell receptor beta chains drawn from one sample of a study of T cell repertoires in cytomegalovirus infection. One entry per CDR3 protein results from TCRdb running MiXCR on the reads. The data hold approximately 190,000 distinct CDR3 sequences, with 8.5% to 10% observed a single time. The sample taken for sequencing was PBMCs. The receptors were sampled from a human donor in good health (CMV status not recorded). Some clones in this sample may be carry-over from other donors' samples. Both conserved end residues are part of each CDR3. D genes are given only for firm matches. Rows give clone size only sometimes, using once, few, many, or a class for an expanded clone.

size	V	J	length	D	DNA	CDR3
-	TRBV7-8	TRBJ1-5	17	-	TGTGCCAGCAGCTTAGGAGCCATGACCGGTGGCAATCAGCCCCAGCATTTT	CASSLGAMTGGNQPQHF
-	TRBV6-5	TRBJ1-6	15	TRBD1	TGTGCCAGCAGGGGGCCCGGGACAGGGACTTCACCCCTCCACTTT	CASRGPGTGTSPLHF
many	TRBV20-1	TRBJ2-7	14	TRBD2	TGCAGTGCGATACGACTAGCGGGGGGAGACGAGCAGTACTTC	CSAIRLAGGDEQYF
many	TRBV11-2	TRBJ2-1	13	-	TGTGCCAGCAGCCCCATGGCGGCGAATGAGCAGTTCTTC	CASSPMAANEQFF
few	TRBV18	TRBJ1-3	15	-	TGTGCCAGCTGGAAGGACCGGATCTCTGGAAACACCATATATTTT	CASWKDRISGNTIYF
few	TRBV10-3	TRBJ2-5	14	-	TGTGCCATCAGCCTTGGGGCGGTAAGAGAGACCCAGTACTTC	CAISLGAVRETQYF
many	TRBV7-2	TRBJ1-2	12	TRBD1	TGTGCCAGCAGCTCGACAGGGGCTGGCTACACCTTC	CASSSTGAGYTF
few	TRBV19	TRBJ1-5	13	TRBD1	TGTGCCAGTAGTACCCGTAACAGGGGTTCGGAACATTTT	CASSTRNRGSEHF
many	TRBV19	TRBJ1-5	15	-	TGTGCCAGTAGTACCAACAGGGTTGGCAATCAGCCCCAGCATTTT	CASSTNRVGNQPQHF
many	TRBV7-2	TRBJ1-4	13	-	TGTGCCAGCAGCTTTGATACTGGGGAAAAACTGTTTTTT	CASSFDTGEKLFF
few	TRBV6-1	TRBJ2-5	12	TRBD1	TGTGCCACCTACCAGGGGGATTTCACCCAGTACTTC	CATYQGDFTQYF
many	TRBV6-2/TRBV6-3	TRBJ1-1	13	-	TGTGCCAGCAGTTCCCGGACGAGCACTGAAGCTTTCTTT	CASSSRTSTEAFF
few	TRBV7-3	TRBJ1-3	15	-	TGTGCCAGCAGCCCAAACGCGGGGGCTGGAAACACCATATATTTT	CASSPNAGAGNTIYF
-	TRBV6-6	TRBJ1-5	15	TRBD1	TGTGCCAGCAGTGCCGAGACAGGGAGCGGTGAGCCCCAGCATTTT	CASSAETGSGEPQHF
many	TRBV12-3/TRBV12-4	TRBJ2-3	13	TRBD1	TGTGCCAGCAGTCTAAGCCACAGGGGCCCCGAGTATTTT	CASSLSHRGPEYF
many	TRBV7-2	TRBJ2-5	14	-	TGTGCCAGCAGCCCAGAGACAGTTCAAGAGACCCAGTACTTC	CASSPETVQETQYF
many	TRBV29-1	TRBJ2-5	12	TRBD1	TGCAGCGTCGGACAGGGTGAGGAGACCCAGTACTTC	CSVGQGEETQYF
-	TRBV5-6	TRBJ1-1	14	-	TGTGCCAGCAGCTCGGACCGCTTCGGGGCTGAAGCTTTCTTT	CASSSDRFGAEAFF
once	TRBV6-2/TRBV6-3	TRBJ2-7	15	TRBD1	TGTGCCAGCAGTTACTGGGGACAGGGCTTCAGCGAGCAGTACTTC	CASSYWGQGFSEQYF
many	TRBV12-3/TRBV12-4	TRBJ2-1	14	-	TGTGCCAGCAGTGCAGGGGTCCCCTACAATGAGCAGTTCTTC	CASSAGVPYNEQFF
many	TRBV7-9	TRBJ1-6	15	TRBD1	TGTGCCAGCAGCAAGGCGACAGGGTCAACTTCACCCCTCCACTTT	CASSKATGSTSPLHF
many	TRBV11-2	TRBJ1-5	15	TRBD1	TGTGCCAGCAGCCGATATACAGGGGGCAATCAGCCCCAGCATTTT	CASSRYTGGNQPQHF
many	TRBV7-2	TRBJ2-7	15	TRBD2	TGTGCCAGCAGCTTAGGTAGTAGCGGGAGCTACGAGCAGTACTTC	CASSLGSSGSYEQYF
many	TRBV7-2	TRBJ2-5	15	TRBD2	TGTGCCAGCAGCTTAGCGGGGGGGTACCAAGAGACCCAGTACTTC	CASSLAGGYQETQYF
-	TRBV7-8	TRBJ1-2	14	-	TGTGCCAGCACCCAAAGGGGAGCTAACTATGGCTACACCTTC	CASTQRGANYGYTF
many	TRBV7-9	TRBJ1-6	20	-	TGTGCCAGCAGCTTTATCTCAAAGGCGGGGGGCAGCTCCTATAATTCACCCCTCCACTTT	CASSFISKAGGSSYNSPLHF
-	TRBV7-3	TRBJ2-7	16	TRBD2	TGTGCCAGCAGCATAGGGACTAGCGGGCAACCCTACGAGCAGTACTTC	CASSIGTSGQPYEQYF
many	TRBV6-2/TRBV6-3	TRBJ1-1	12	-	TGTGCCAGCAGAAACCGGGCCCAACGAGCTTTCTTT	CASRNRAQRAFF
many	TRBV7-2	TRBJ2-2	14	TRBD2	TGTGCCAGCAGCTCGGGACTAGCGGGAGTTAGGCTGTTTTTT	CASSSGLAGVRLFF
large	TRBV7-8	TRBJ2-7	14	-	TGTGCCAGCAGCTTATATACGGGCAACTACGAGCAGTACTTC	CASSLYTGNYEQYF
many	TRBV14	TRBJ2-1	15	-	TGTGCCAGCAGCCCCGAGGGGGGGTTTTACAATGAGCAGTTCTTC	CASSPEGGFYNEQFF
-	TRBV28	TRBJ1-5	15	-	TGTGCCAGCAGGAAACAGGGAGGCTTCAATCAGCCCCAGCATTTT	CASRKQGGFNQPQHF
many	TRBV7-9	TRBJ2-5	16	TRBD1	TGTGCCAGCAGCAGAGCGGAGGGACAGGGTGTAGAGACCCAGTACTTC	CASSRAEGQGVETQYF
many	TRBV2	TRBJ1-4	15	TRBD1	TGTGCCAGCAGTGAATTTCTGGGACAGGGGACAAAACTGTTTTTT	CASSEFLGQGTKLFF
few	TRBV6-2/TRBV6-3	TRBJ2-1	17	TRBD2	TGTGCCAGCGTCCCGACTAGCGGGAGTAAAGCCCTAGACGAGCAGTTCTTC	CASVPTSGSKALDEQFF
many	TRBV7-2	TRBJ1-6	15	-	TGTGCCAGCAGCTTATCCGAACAGGGTGGTTCACCCCTCCACTTT	CASSLSEQGGSPLHF
many	TRBV7-8	TRBJ1-5	15	TRBD1	TGTGCCAGCAGCCGGACAGGGAATAGCAATCAGCCCCAGCATTTT	CASSRTGNSNQPQHF
many	TRBV6-6	TRBJ2-7	17	-	TGTGCCAGCAGTTACTCGAGGTCCGGACCACCAAGGGACGAGCAGTACTTC	CASSYSRSGPPRDEQYF
few	TRBV7-6	TRBJ2-4	16	TRBD1	TGTGCCAGCAGCTTAGCGACAGGGGAAAGCAAAAACATTCAGTACTTC	CASSLATGESKNIQYF
-	TRBV6-6	TRBJ2-3	16	TRBD2	TGTGCCAGCAGCCCCGGACTAGCGGTCTACACAGATACGCAGTATTTT	CASSPGLAVYTDTQYF
many	TRBV20-1	TRBJ1-5	17	TRBD1	TGCAGTGCTACCGGGACAGGGTCGGTTGCGATGAATCAGCCCCAGCATTTT	CSATGTGSVAMNQPQHF
many	TRBV4-3	TRBJ1-1	13	TRBD1	TGCGCCAGCAGCTTCGGACAGGGTGTTGAAGCTTTCTTT	CASSFGQGVEAFF
many	TRBV7-2	TRBJ2-7	15	-	TGTGCCAGCAGCTTAGACAGACTAGGGGGAGCCGAGCAGTACTTC	CASSLDRLGGAEQYF
few	TRBV28	TRBJ1-6	15	-	TGTGCCAGCAGTTTCTCTGCCCCGGATAATTCACCCCTCCACTTT	CASSFSAPDNSPLHF
many	TRBV7-2	TRBJ2-1	13	-	TGTGCCAGCAGCCCCCCCGGGGGTAGGAGGCAGTTCTTC	CASSPPGGRRQFF